This TCR beta chain was found in a study of blood T cell repertoires in COVID-19. Study-wide background: Samples representing acute and convalescent COVID-19 were sourced from the United States, Italy and Spain. Sources were T cells, B-cell-depleted T cells, or PBMCs; the material itself was cDNA or gDNA.

Germline V gene data show CDR1 as SGDLS and CDR2 as YYNGEE. With 4 bases clipped from V and 3 bases from J, the junction kept 6 bases outside the gene matches. The CDR3 is 15 residues long. Per the original methods: Researchers report that nucleated cell counts were estimated from reference gene primer amplification. Profiled with immunoSEQ multiplex PCR; TCRdb holds only in-frame clones, not every one. Clone size and V and J calls were adopted from that table, with D and trimming inferred from the DNA. The sample holds about 52,000 clones, 82% seen once. The sample taken for sequencing was peripheral blood. This chain links TRBV9 with TRBJ2-3, with TRBD1 matching 9 bases. The TCR was taken from a man older than 75 with COVID-19, enrolled during active disease. CDR3 bases: TGTGCCAGCAGCAGTAGGACAGGGGATACAGATACGCAGTATTTT. Translating it yields CASSSRTGDTDTQYF.